Shown below are 17 T cell receptor beta chains from a single sample sequenced in a study of graft-versus-host responses after intestinal transplantation. Their specific antigens are unknown. TCRdb keeps only in-frame clones here, not all; method: immunoSEQ multiplex PCR. This table holds approximately 33,000 clones, roughly 83% found once. The sample here was unstimulated CD8+ T cells sorted from spleen or lymph node cells, taken before intestinal transplant. Source of these receptors: a human donor who received an intestinal transplant.

This rearrangement joins TRBV7-2 to TRBJ2-3, with TRBD2 identical over 8 bases. Germline-derived CDR1 and CDR2 are SGHTA and FQGNSA. J lost 4 bases, V lost 4 bases, and 7 bases had no gene match. The CDR3 contains 15 residues. CDR3 sequence (DNA): TGTGCCAGCAGCTCCGCCGGACTAGCCTCAGATACGCAGTATTTT. Residues: CASSSAGLASDTQYF. The whole variable domain, remainder taken from reference TRBV7-2 and TRBJ2-3, is GAGVSQSPSNKVTEKGKDVELRCDPISGHTALYWYRQSLGQGLEFLIYFQGNSAPDKSGLPSDRFSAERTGGSVSTLTIQRTQQEDSAVYLCASSSAGLASDTQYFGPGTRLTVL.

This chain joins TRBV10-3 and TRBJ1-1; 9 nucleotides line up with TRBD1. The germline V gene has CDR1 ENHRY and CDR2 SYGVKD. The CDR3 loop spans 15 amino acids. The V gene end was trimmed by 5 bases and the J gene end by 4 bases; junction bases not matched to a gene: 8. The CDR3 bases are TGTGCCATCAGTCAATCCGGGACAGGGCCCACTGAAGCTTTCTTT. Translation: CAISQSGTGPTEAFF.

The chain links TRBV2 to TRBJ2-7; D is uncertain. CDR1 SNHLY and CDR2 FYNNEI come from the germline V gene. The CDR3 is 14 amino acids. V was shortened by 1 base and J by 4 bases, with 11 bases between the two germline ends. The CDR3 spells CASSEVMAVYEQYF. DNA of the CDR3: TGTGCCAGCAGTGAAGTTATGGCGGTTTACGAGCAGTACTTC. Looking up the rest from reference TRBV2 and TRBJ2-7 gives the full variable domain: EPEVTQTPSHQVTQMGQEVILRCVPISNHLYFYWYRQILGQKVEFLVSFYNNEISEKSEIFDDQFSVERPDGSNFTLKIRSTKLEDSAMYFCASSEVMAVYEQYFGPGTRLTVT.

J is TRBJ2-1 and V is TRBV7-9; 10 bases fit TRBD1. V was clipped by 2 bases and J by 5 bases; unmatched bases: 6. The CDR3 contains 16 residues. Germline CDR1 reads SEHNR; CDR2 reads FQNEAQ (reference sequence). The CDR3 DNA reads as TGTGCCAGCAGCTTACCGACCGGGACAGGGGACAATGAGCAGTTCTTC. It is translated as CASSLPTGTGDNEQFF.

The V and J genes are TRBV15 and TRBJ2-5; TRBD2 matches 8 bases. This CDR3 has 13 amino acids. CDR1 and CDR2 from the germline V gene are LNHNV and YYDKDF (reference sequence). V trimming: 5 bases; J trimming: 1 base; junction bases outside the gene matches: 0. The CDR3 region is CATSLAGQETQYF. The CDR3 DNA is TGTGCCACCAGCCTAGCGGGCCAAGAGACCCAGTACTTC.

The chain has TRBV28 and TRBJ2-1; TRBD2 aligns across 11 bases. The germline gives CDR1 MDHEN, CDR2 SYDVKM. The CDR3 loop spans 13 amino acids. The J segment lost 9 bases and the V segment lost 7 bases, leaving 5 bases of the junction unmatched. The chain's CDR3 is CASTLSGRGEQFF. CDR3 DNA sequence: TGTGCCAGCACCCTTAGCGGGAGGGGTGAGCAGTTCTTC.

J is TRBJ2-1 and V is TRBV6-6; D remains ambiguous. Trimming left V 5 bases short and J 10 bases short, with 15 bases between. The germline CDR1 and CDR2 sequences are MNHNY and SVGAGI (reference sequence). This CDR3 comprises 13 residues. The CDR3 nucleotides read TGTGCCAGCAGTCTCCCCCCCGCGCGGGAGCAGTTCTTC. Translating gives CASSLPPAREQFF.

This clone is medium-sized. The J gene is TRBJ2-5, the V gene TRBV6-6; weak D call: TRBD2 (5 bases). In germline, CDR1 is MNHNY, CDR2 SVGAGI (reference sequence). The CDR3 length is 14 residues. Trimming took off 2 bases at V and 5 bases at J, with 12 bases between the two ends. CDR3 in amino acids: CASSYRAAEETQYF. The CDR3 region has the DNA TGTGCCAGCAGTTACAGAGCGGCTGAGGAGACCCAGTACTTC.

The gene calls are TRBV19 and TRBJ1-1; no clear D gene. V lost 4 bases, J lost 3 bases, and 3 bases lay in between. This CDR3 is built from 11 residues. Germline assignment: CDR1 LNHDA and CDR2 SQIVND (reference sequence). This chain's CDR3 is CASSTYTEAFF. The CDR3 DNA is TGTGCCAGTAGTACATACACTGAAGCTTTCTTT.

This chain uses TRBV27 with TRBJ1-1; TRBD1 agrees at 8 bases. The V and J ends lost 6 bases and 0 bases, in that order; junction bases with no gene match: 3. This CDR3 spans 14 amino acids. Germline CDR1 reads MNHEY; CDR2 reads SMNVEV (reference sequence). Written as DNA, the CDR3 is TGTGCCAGCAGAGACAGGGGCCTGAACACTGAAGCTTTCTTT. Encoded protein: CASRDRGLNTEAFF.

Comments on this clone: The junction differs from germline at one of its ends, possibly a read error. The V and J genes are TRBV7-3 and TRBJ1-5, with 7 bases lining up with TRBD1. CDR3 size: 15 residues. The V gene's germline CDR1 is SGHTA and CDR2 FQGTGA. CDR3 sequence reads: CASSQWGQSPQPQHF. The DNA for the CDR3 is TGCGCCAGCAGCCAGTGGGGACAGTCCCCACAGCCCCAGCATTTT. The full variable domain, in which reference TRBV7-3 and TRBJ1-5 provide the parts outside the CDR3, is GAGVSQTPSNKVTEKGKYVELRCDPISGHTALYWYRQSLGQGPEFLIYFQGTGAADDSGLPNDRFFAVRPEGSVSTLKIQRTERGDSAVYLCASSQWGQSPQPQHFGDGTRLSIL.

The J gene is TRBJ1-1, the V gene TRBV2; D gene unclear. The germline V gene encodes CDR1 SNHLY and CDR2 FYNNEI. The CDR3 totals 14 residues. The germline V and J ends were trimmed by 5 bases and 4 bases, with 14 bases remaining between them. In DNA, the CDR3 is TGTGCCAGCAGTTGGAGGGCTTGGGGCACTGAAGCTTTCTTT. This sequence encodes CASSWRAWGTEAFF.

The chain uses TRBV5-1 and TRBJ2-5; the match to TRBD1 covers 7 bases. The CDR3 is 14 residues long. Germline lookup yields CDR1 SGHRS and CDR2 YFSETQ. V trimming: 6 bases; J trimming: 5 bases; junction bases outside the gene matches: 10. The CDR3 DNA reads as TGCGCCAGCAAATCGGGACAGAGGGAGGAGACCCAGTACTTC. This sequence encodes CASKSGQREETQYF.

The chain combines TRBV28 with TRBJ2-1; 11 positions match TRBD2. Trimming took 5 bases from V and 4 from J; bases not matched to a gene: 7. Germline assignment: CDR1 MDHEN and CDR2 SYDVKM. The CDR3 sequence is 16 residues long. The CDR3 sequence: CASSAIAGGLYNEQFF. The CDR3 region has the DNA TGTGCCAGCAGTGCTATAGCGGGAGGGCTTTACAATGAGCAGTTCTTC.

The chain combines TRBV6-4 with TRBJ2-1; 7 bases match TRBD2. J lost 1 base, V lost 8 bases, and 11 bases had no gene match. Germline CDR1 MRHNA, CDR2 SNTAGT. The CDR3 is 16 residues long. The CDR3: CASSAREYPSYNEQFF. The CDR3 DNA follows: TGTGCCAGCTCTGCGCGGGAGTATCCGTCCTACAATGAGCAGTTCTTC.

The chain uses TRBV5-1 and TRBJ2-1, with 9 bases that match TRBD1. V shed 3 bases, J shed 7 bases, and the junction held 8 bases outside the gene matches. CDR1 SGHRS and CDR2 YFSETQ come from the germline V gene. The CDR3 totals 15 residues. The CDR3 nucleotides are TGCGCCAGCAGCTCGAGACAGGGGGGGTCAAATGAGCAGTTCTTC. Its protein is CASSSRQGGSNEQFF.

This clone was found once. The J gene is TRBJ2-7, the V gene TRBV11-2; 11 bases fit TRBD2. This CDR3 is 14 amino acids long. The V gene end was trimmed by 3 bases and the J gene end by 4 bases; junction bases not matched to a gene: 2. Germline V lookup: CDR1 SGHAT, CDR2 FQNNGV. The CDR3 sequence is CASSLLAGGYEQYF. The CDR3 region has the DNA TGTGCCAGCAGCTTGTTAGCGGGGGGGTACGAGCAGTACTTC.